The clone carrying this TCR beta chain was seen only once. Its matching antigen is unknown. The CDR3 is 14 amino acids. Per the germline V gene, CDR1 is SEHNR and CDR2 is FQNEAQ (reference sequence). V lost 6 bases to trimming and J lost 1 base, with 11 bases between them. This specimen belongs to a study of T cell clonotyping in hematopoietic cell transplantation. Study-wide results and caveats: After transplant, recipient diversity fell while pathologically expanded clonotypes grew through day 180. Broader posttransplant TCR repertoire diversity was predicted by graft donor and pretransplant recipient Inverse Simpson Index values. Few recipient clonotypes overlapped donors; over 95% were de novo at given depth.

Repertoires were generated with immunoSEQ multiplex PCR, while TCRdb's copy carries only in-frame clones and drops some. The sample includes 30,000 to 45,000 clones, 80% to 90% seen only once; the top ten take over 1.5%. The chain joins TRBV7-9 to TRBJ2-3; perhaps TRBD2 as D (5 bases). What was sequenced was peripheral blood mononuclear cells. This clonotype originated in a woman aged 40 to 50 in good health. Some clones in this sample may be carry-over from other donors' samples. The CDR3 spells CASSSGFRTDTQYF. The CDR3 bases are TGTGCCAGCAGTTCGGGATTCCGCACAGATACGCAGTATTTT.